This TCR beta chain was retrieved from a study of T cell responses to AZD1222 COVID-19 vaccine. Broader study findings: Sampling captured repertoires only after the peak T cell response. Close to half of spike-specific TCRs reportedly recognize unmutated variant regions. At study baseline, merely several AZD1222 recipients were seropositive.

Generated by immunoSEQ multiplex PCR, the TCRdb table keeps only in-frame clones and is missing some. The table lists around 170,000 clones, about nine tenths of them singletons, with approximately 1.5% in the top ten. Of note for this clone: Its specificity is unknown.

Sequences were derived from peripheral blood, sampled on day 0 of AZD1222 vaccination. The sequence was collected from an adult in good health.

The CDR3 is CASSLGPTRVSSYEQYF. The DNA of the CDR3 is TGTGCCAGCAGCTTAGGTCCGACACGGGTTAGCTCCTACGAGCAGTACTTC. The chain combines TRBV7-3 with TRBJ2-7; D remains ambiguous. The V gene lost 2 bases and the J gene lost 0 bases, with 17 bases spanning the gap. CDR3 length: 17 amino acids. Germline V CDR1 and CDR2: SGHTA, FQGTGA.